The clone carrying this T cell receptor beta chain showed up many times. Its antigen remains unidentified. Sequence at one end of the junction differs from germline and may be a read error. From RNA transcripts, TCR beta CDR3 regions were amplified. The HTBI set primed first-round TCR CDR3 RT-PCR. In TCRdb, the multiplex PCR reads were re-called with MiXCR into one record per CDR3 protein. The table lists some 510,000 distinct CDR3 sequences, roughly 20% of them singletons, with more than 20% in the top ten. This CDR3 is 11 amino acids long. Per germline, CDR1 SEHNR and CDR2 FQNEAQ (reference sequence). This entry is derived from a study of T cells in Graves' hyperthyroidism and ophthalmopathy. The wider study: Prior to any treatment, at the point of initial diagnosis, peripheral blood was collected. The study's findings and limits: By a 13 V-J model, ophthalmopathy was set apart from stable hyperthyroidism.

Researchers barred patients who had uncontrolled infection, other autoimmune disease, pregnancy or lactation. Extraction of PBMCs used around 9.6 ml of fresh peripheral blood. This TCR came from a man younger than 35 with Graves' hyperthyroidism. The chain is built from TRBV7-9 and TRBJ2-7; D uncertain. Sequenced: blood. The CDR3 reads CTSSPTYEQYF. The CDR3 DNA follows: TGTACCAGCAGCCCCACCTACGAGCAGTACTTC.